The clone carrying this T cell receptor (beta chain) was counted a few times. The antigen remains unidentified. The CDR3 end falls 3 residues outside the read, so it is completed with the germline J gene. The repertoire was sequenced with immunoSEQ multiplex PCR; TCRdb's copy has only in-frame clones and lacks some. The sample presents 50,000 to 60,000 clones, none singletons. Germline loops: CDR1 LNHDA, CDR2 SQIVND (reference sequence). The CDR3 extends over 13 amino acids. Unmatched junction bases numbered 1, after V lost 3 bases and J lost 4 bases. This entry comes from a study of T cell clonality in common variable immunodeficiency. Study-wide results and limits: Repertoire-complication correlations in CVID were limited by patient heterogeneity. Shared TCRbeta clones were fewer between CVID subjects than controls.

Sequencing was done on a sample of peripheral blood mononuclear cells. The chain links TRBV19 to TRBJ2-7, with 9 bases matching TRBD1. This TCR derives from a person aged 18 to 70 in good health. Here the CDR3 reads CASSMGQGYEQYF. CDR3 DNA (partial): TGTGCCAGTAGTATGGGACAGGGATACGAG.